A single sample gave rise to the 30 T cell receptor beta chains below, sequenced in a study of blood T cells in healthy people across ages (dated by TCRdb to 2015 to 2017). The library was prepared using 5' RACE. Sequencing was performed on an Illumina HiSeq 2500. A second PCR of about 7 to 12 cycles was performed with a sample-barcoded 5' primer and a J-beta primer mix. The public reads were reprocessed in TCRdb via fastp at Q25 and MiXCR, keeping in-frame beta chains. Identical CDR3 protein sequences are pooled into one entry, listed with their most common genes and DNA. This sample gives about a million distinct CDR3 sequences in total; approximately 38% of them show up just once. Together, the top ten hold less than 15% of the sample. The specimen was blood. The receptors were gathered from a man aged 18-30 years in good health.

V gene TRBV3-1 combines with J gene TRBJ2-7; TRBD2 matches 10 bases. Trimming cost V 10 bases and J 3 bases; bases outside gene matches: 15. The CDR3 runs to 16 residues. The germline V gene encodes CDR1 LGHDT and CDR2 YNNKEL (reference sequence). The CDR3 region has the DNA TGTGCCACCTCGGGGGTAGCGGGGGGAGTTCTCTACGAGCAGTACTTC. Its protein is CATSGVAGGVLYEQYF.

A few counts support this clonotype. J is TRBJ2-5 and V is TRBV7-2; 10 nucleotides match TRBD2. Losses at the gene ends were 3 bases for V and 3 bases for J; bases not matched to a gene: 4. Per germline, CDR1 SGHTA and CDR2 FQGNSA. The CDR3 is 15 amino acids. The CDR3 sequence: CASSFGLAEKETQYF. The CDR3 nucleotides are TGTGCCAGCAGCTTCGGACTAGCGGAGAAAGAGACCCAGTACTTC.

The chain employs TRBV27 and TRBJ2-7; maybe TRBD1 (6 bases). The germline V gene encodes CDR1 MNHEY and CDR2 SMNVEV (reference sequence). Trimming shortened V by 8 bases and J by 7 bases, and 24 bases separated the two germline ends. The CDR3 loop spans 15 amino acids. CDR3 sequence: CASGSVGALYNEQYF. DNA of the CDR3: TGTGCCAGCGGGAGTGTGGGGGCGTTATACAATGAGCAGTACTTC.

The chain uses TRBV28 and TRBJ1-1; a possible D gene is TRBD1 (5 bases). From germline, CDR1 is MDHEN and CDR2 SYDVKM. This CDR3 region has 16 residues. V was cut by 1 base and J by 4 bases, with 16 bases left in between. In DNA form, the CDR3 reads TGTGCCAGCAGTTTATTGAGTCTGAGGGGAGGCACTGAAGCTTTCTTT. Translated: CASSLLSLRGGTEAFF.

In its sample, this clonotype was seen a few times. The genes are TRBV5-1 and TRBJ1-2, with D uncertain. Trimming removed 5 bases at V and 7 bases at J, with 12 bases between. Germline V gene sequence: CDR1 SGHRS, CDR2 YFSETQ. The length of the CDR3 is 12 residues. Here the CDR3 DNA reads TGCGCCAGCAGTCGGGAACTGGTTGGCTACACCTTC. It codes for CASSRELVGYTF.

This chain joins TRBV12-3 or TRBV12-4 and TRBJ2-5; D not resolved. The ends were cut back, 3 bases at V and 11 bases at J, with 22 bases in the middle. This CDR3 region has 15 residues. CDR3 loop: CASSLETLPYNEQYF. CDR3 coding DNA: TGTGCCAGCAGTTTGGAGACCCTCCCATACAATGAGCAGTACTTC.

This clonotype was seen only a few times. CDR3 sequence: CSASFSGGAGDTQYF. The CDR3 DNA reads TGCAGTGCTAGTTTTAGCGGGGGGGCGGGAGATACGCAGTATTTT. The chain joins TRBV20-1 to TRBJ2-3; 11 bases align to TRBD2. The CDR3 sequence is 15 residues long. Germline-derived CDR1 and CDR2 are DFQATT and SNEGSKA (reference sequence). The junction had 7 bases not matched to a gene; V was cut back by 3 bases and J by 5 bases.

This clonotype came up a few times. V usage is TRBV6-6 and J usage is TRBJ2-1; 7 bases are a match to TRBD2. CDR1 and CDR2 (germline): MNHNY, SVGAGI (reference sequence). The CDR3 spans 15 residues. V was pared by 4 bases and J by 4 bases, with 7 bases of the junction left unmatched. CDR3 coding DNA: TGTGCCAGCAGTTCCCCGGGAGGAGCTTACAATGAGCAGTTCTTC. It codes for CASSSPGGAYNEQFF.

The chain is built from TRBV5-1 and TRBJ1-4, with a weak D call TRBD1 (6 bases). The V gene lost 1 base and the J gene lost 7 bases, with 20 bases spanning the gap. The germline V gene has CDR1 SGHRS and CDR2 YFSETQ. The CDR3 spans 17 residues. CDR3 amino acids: CASSLWGLSDTGEKLFF. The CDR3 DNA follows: TGCGCCAGCAGCTTGTGGGGGCTCTCCGATACAGGTGAAAAACTGTTTTTT. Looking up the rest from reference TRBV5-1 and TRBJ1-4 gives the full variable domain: KAGVTQTPRYLIKTRGQQVTLSCSPISGHRSVSWYQQTPGQGLQFLFEYFSETQRNKGNFPGRFSGRQFSNSRSEMNVSTLELGDSALYLCASSLWGLSDTGEKLFFGSGTQLSVL.

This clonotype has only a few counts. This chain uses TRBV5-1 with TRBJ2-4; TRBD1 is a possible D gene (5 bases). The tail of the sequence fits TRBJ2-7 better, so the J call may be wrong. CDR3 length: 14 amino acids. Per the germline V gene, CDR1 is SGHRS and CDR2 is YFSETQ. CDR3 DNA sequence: TGCGCCAGCAGCTTCGACAGTTCCGGTTACGAGCAGTACTTC. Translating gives CASSFDSSGYEQYF.

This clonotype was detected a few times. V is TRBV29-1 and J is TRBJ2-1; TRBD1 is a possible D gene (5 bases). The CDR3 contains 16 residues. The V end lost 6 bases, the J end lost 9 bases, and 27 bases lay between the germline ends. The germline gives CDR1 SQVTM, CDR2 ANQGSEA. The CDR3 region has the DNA TGCAGCGTCTTGAAAATCGTCACAGGTCAAGGCGGTGAGCAGTTCTTC. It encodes CSVLKIVTGQGGEQFF.

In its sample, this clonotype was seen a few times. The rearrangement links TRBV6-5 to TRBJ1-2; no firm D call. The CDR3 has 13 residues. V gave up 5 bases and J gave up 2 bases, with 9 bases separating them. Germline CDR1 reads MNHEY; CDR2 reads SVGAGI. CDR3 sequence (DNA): TGTGCCAGCAGTCGCGCCGGGAACTATGGCTACACCTTC. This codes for CASSRAGNYGYTF.

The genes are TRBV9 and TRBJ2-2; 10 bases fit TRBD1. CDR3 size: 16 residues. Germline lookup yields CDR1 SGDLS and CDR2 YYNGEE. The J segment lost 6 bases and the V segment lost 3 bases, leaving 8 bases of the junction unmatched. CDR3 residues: CASSEVGTGDAGELFF. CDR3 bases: TGTGCCAGCAGCGAGGTCGGGACAGGGGATGCCGGGGAGCTGTTTTTT.

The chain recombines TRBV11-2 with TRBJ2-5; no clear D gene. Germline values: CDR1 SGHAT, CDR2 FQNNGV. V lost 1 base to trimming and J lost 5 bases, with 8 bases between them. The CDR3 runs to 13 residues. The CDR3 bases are TGTGCCAGCAGCTTAGGGGATGTCGAGACCCAGTACTTC. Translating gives CASSLGDVETQYF.

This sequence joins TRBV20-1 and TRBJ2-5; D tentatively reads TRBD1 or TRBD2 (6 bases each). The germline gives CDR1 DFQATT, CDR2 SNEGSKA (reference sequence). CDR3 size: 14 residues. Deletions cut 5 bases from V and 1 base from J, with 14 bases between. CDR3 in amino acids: CSAEGGPLQETQYF. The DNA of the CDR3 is TGCAGTGCTGAAGGGGGGCCCCTCCAAGAGACCCAGTACTTC.

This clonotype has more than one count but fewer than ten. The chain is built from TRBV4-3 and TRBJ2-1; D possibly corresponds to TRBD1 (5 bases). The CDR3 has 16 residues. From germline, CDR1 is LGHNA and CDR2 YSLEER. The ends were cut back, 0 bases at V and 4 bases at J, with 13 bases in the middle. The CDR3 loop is CASSQDGAGFYNEQFF. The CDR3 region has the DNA TGCGCCAGCAGCCAAGATGGGGCAGGGTTTTACAATGAGCAGTTCTTC.

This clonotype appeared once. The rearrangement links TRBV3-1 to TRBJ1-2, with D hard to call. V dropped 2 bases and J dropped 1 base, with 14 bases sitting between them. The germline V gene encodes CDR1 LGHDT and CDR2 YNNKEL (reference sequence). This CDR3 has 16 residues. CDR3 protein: CASSQSGEAFNYGYTF. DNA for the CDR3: TGTGCCAGCAGCCAAAGTGGGGAAGCTTTTAACTATGGCTACACCTTC.

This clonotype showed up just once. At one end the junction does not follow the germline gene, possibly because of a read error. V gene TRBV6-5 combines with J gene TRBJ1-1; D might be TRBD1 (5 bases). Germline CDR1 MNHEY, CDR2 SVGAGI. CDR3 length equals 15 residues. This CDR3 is CASSYSETANIEAFF. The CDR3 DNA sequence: TGTGCCAGCAGTTACTCCGAGACAGCGAACATTGAAGCTTTCTTT.

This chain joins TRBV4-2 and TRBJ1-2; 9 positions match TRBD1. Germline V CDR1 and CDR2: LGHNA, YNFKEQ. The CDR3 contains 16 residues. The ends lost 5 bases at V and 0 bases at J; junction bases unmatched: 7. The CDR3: CASSKGQGGTNYGYTF. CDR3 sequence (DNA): TGTGCCAGCAGCAAGGGACAGGGAGGGACTAACTATGGCTACACCTTC.

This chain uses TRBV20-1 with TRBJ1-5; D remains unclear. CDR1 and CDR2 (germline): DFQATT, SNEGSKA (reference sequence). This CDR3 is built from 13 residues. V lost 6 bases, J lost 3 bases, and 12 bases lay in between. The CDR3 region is CSAQDTANQPQHF. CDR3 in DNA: TGCAGTGCCCAAGACACAGCCAATCAGCCCCAGCATTTT.

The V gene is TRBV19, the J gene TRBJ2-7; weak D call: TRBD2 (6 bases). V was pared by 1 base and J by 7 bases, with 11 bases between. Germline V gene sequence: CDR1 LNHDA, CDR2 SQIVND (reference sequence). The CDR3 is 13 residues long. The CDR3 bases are TGTGCCAGTAGTATAGGACTAGTAGGTGAGCAGTACTTC. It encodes CASSIGLVGEQYF.

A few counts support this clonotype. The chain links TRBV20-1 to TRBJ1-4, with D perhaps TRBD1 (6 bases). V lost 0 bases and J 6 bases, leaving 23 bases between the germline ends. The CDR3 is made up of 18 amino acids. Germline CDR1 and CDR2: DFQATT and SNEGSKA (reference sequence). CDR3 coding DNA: TGCAGTGCTAGAGACCTAACTACAGGGCTCGGATTTGATGAAAAACTGTTTTTT. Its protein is CSARDLTTGLGFDEKLFF.

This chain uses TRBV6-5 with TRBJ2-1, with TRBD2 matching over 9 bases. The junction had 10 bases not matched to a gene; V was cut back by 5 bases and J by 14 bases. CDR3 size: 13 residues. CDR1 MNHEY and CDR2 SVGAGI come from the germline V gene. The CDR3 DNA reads TGTGCCAGCAGTGCGCGCCCCGGGACTAGCAAGTTCTTC. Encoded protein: CASSARPGTSKFF.

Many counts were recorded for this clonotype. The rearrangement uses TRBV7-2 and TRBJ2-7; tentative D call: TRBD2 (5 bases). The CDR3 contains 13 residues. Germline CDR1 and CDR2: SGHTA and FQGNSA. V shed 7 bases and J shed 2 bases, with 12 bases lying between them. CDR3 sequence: CASTRTRPYEQYF. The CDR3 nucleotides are TGTGCCAGCACTCGTACTAGACCCTACGAGCAGTACTTC.

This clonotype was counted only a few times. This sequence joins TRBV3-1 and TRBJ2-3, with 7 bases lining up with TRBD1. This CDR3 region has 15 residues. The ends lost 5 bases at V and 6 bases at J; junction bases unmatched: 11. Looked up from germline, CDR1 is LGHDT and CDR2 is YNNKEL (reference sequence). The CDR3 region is CASSIGTEVVDTQYF. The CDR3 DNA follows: TGTGCCAGCAGCATAGGGACAGAGGTCGTTGATACGCAGTATTTT.

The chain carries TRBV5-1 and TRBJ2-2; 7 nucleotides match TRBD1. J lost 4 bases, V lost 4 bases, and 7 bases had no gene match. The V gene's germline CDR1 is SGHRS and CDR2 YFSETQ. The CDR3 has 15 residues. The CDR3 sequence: CASSRQGEGTGELFF. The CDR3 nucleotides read TGCGCCAGCAGCCGACAGGGAGAGGGCACCGGGGAGCTGTTTTTT. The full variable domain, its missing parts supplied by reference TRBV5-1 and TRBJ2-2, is KAGVTQTPRYLIKTRGQQVTLSCSPISGHRSVSWYQQTPGQGLQFLFEYFSETQRNKGNFPGRFSGRQFSNSRSEMNVSTLELGDSALYLCASSRQGEGTGELFFGEGSRLTVL.

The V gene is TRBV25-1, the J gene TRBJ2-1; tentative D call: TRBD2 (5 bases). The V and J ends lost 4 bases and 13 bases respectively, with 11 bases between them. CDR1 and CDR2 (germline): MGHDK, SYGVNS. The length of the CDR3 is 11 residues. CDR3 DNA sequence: TGTGCCAGCAGTGTCGGGGAGACCCAGTTCTTC. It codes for CASSVGETQFF.

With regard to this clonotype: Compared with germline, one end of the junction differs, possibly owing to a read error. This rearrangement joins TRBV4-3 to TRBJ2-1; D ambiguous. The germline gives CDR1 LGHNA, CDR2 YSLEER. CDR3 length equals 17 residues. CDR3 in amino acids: CAGSQVYGPSSYNEQFF. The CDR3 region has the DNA TGCGCCGGCAGCCAAGTTTACGGGCCCAGCTCCTACAATGAGCAGTTCTTC.

CDR3 residues: CASSLPWDSGMGETQYF. The DNA of the CDR3 is TGTGCCAGCAGCCTACCTTGGGACTCCGGGATGGGAGAGACCCAGTACTTC. V is TRBV9 and J is TRBJ2-5; tentative D call: TRBD2 (6 bases). This CDR3 is 17 amino acids long. Germline assignment: CDR1 SGDLS and CDR2 YYNGEE. The V end lost 4 bases, the J end lost 4 bases, and 23 bases lay between the germline ends.

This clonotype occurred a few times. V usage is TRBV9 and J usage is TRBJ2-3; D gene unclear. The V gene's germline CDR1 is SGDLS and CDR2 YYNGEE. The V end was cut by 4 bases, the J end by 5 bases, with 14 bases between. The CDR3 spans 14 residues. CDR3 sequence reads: CASSPNTRLDTQYF. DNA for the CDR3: TGTGCCAGCAGCCCGAATACCCGGTTAGATACGCAGTATTTT.